The 9 T cell receptor beta chains below come from one sample, sequenced in a study of CD8+ T cells in alopecia areata. Sample treatment: oral pan-JAK inhibitor, 5-10 mg twice daily. Sequencing relied on a cDNA template that was reverse transcribed from extracted RNA. TCRdb keeps only in-frame clones here, not all; method: immunoSEQ multiplex PCR. The sample lists 150,000 to 200,000 clones; 55% to 75% were seen once. The input for sequencing was CD4+ T cells sorted from blood, taken at week 4, from a patient treated with tofacitinib. These receptor sequences come from a human donor with alopecia areata.

This chain links TRBV5-6 with TRBJ1-1; a weak D match, TRBD1 (6 bases). The CDR3 totals 16 residues. The germline CDR1 and CDR2 sequences are SGHDT and YYEEEE. V dropped 0 bases and J dropped 1 base, with 13 bases sitting between them. CDR3 coding DNA: TGTGCCAGCAGCTTGGTAGGGACATTTCCGAACACTGAAGCTTTCTTT. It yields the protein CASSLVGTFPNTEAFF. The whole variable domain, remainder taken from reference TRBV5-6 and TRBJ1-1, is DAGVTQSPTHLIKTRGQQVTLRCSPKSGHDTVSWYQQALGQGPQFIFQYYEEEERQRGNFPDRFSGHQFPNYSSELNVNALLLGDSALYLCASSLVGTFPNTEAFFGQGTRLTVV.

This sequence joins TRBV10-2 and TRBJ2-5, with unresolved D. The germline V gene encodes CDR1 WSHSY and CDR2 SAAADI. This CDR3 comprises 14 residues. V gave up 2 bases and J gave up 2 bases, with 9 bases separating them. The CDR3 DNA follows: TGCGCCAGCAGTGAGGTGGGATATCAAGAGACCCAGTACTTC. Translated: CASSEVGYQETQYF.

This chain links TRBV29-1 with TRBJ2-3, with D maybe TRBD1 (5 bases). CDR1 and CDR2 from the germline V gene are SQVTM and ANQGSEA. CDR3 length: 13 amino acids. V was trimmed by 7 bases and J by 0 bases, leaving 11 bases between them. Here the CDR3 DNA reads TGCAGCGGGACACCCCAGAGCACAGATACGCAGTATTTT. Translated, it gives CSGTPQSTDTQYF.

This rearrangement joins TRBV29-1 to TRBJ2-7, with TRBD1 matching 11 bases. The CDR3 runs 13 residues. CDR1 and CDR2 (germline): SQVTM, ANQGSEA. V lost 5 bases and J lost 4; bases outside the gene matches: 4. The chain's CDR3 is CSVSDRGRYEQYF. The CDR3 DNA sequence: TGCAGCGTTTCGGACAGGGGGCGGTACGAGCAGTACTTC.

The V and J genes are TRBV5-4 and TRBJ2-3; D ambiguous. V lost 1 base and J lost 6, with 15 bases in between. Germline assignment: CDR1 SGHNT and CDR2 YYREEE (reference sequence). This CDR3 has 15 residues. This CDR3 reads CASSLNRHTADTQYF. CDR3 DNA: TGTGCCAGCAGCTTGAATCGGCACACCGCGGATACGCAGTATTTT.

This clone has only a few counts. J is TRBJ2-6 and V is TRBV19; D is unresolved. CDR1 and CDR2 (germline): LNHDA, SQIVND (reference sequence). The CDR3 extends over 16 amino acids. Trimming stripped 3 bases from V and 0 bases from J, with 9 bases between. The CDR3 nucleotides read TGTGCCAGTAGTATGAAGGGTCTCTCTGGGGCCAACGTCCTGACTTTC. This translates into CASSMKGLSGANVLTF.

The rearrangement joins TRBV9 to TRBJ2-5; D is undetermined. V was shortened by 3 bases and J by 3 bases, with 12 bases between the two germline ends. This CDR3 has 14 amino acids. Germline V gene lookup returns CDR1 SGDLS and CDR2 YYNGEE. The CDR3 loop is CASSATRGEETQYF. CDR3 sequence (DNA): TGTGCCAGCAGCGCGACACGAGGAGAAGAGACCCAGTACTTC.

This chain connects TRBV29-1 to TRBJ1-2; unclear D gene. The CDR3 sequence is 12 residues long. V lost 5 bases to trimming and J lost 6 bases, with 13 bases between them. Germline values: CDR1 SQVTM, CDR2 ANQGSEA. CDR3 sequence reads: CSVYGDTNGYTF. The CDR3, as DNA: TGCAGCGTTTACGGGGATACGAATGGCTACACCTTC.

This clone was observed a single time. The chain joins TRBV2 to TRBJ2-1; maybe TRBD1 (6 bases). Germline CDR1 and CDR2: SNHLY and FYNNEI. V gave up 6 bases and J gave up 3 bases, with 15 bases separating them. This CDR3 is 15 amino acids long. The CDR3 DNA sequence: TGTGCCAGCAGACCCAACAGGGACCGCTACAATGAGCAGTTCTTC. As protein: CASRPNRDRYNEQFF.